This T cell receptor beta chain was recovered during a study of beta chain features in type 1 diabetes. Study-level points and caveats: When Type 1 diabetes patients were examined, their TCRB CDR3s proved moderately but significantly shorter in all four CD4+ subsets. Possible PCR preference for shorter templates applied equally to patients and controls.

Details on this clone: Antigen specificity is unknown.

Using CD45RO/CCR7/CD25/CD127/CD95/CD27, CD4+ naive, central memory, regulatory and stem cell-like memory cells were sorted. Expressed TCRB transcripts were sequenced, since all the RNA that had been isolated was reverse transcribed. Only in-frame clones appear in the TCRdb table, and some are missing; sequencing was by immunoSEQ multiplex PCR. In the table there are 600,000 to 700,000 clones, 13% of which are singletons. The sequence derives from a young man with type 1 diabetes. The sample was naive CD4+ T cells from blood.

The DNA for the CDR3 is TGTGCCAGCTCGCAGAGTATCTCTGGGGCCAACGTCCTGACTTTC. Translation: CASSQSISGANVLTF. V usage is TRBV18 and J usage is TRBJ2-6; D not resolved. The CDR3 consists of 15 residues. Between the trimmed V and J ends, which lost 6 bases and 0 bases, there was a span of 9 bases. Germline loops: CDR1 KGHSH, CDR2 LQKENI.